The following is a T cell receptor beta chain sequence with its context. Germline CDR1 MGHDK, CDR2 SYGVNS. V was trimmed by 4 bases and J by 3 bases, leaving 21 bases between them. There are 17 residues in the CDR3. This record belongs to a study of T cell repertoires in breast cancer. Paired alpha-beta TCRs of CD8+ T cells were analyzed by expanded emulsion RT-PCR. Blocking oligonucleotides added to a second nested PCR suppressed unpaired genes. TCRdb reanalysed the emulsion pairing reads using MiXCR and keeps one entry per CDR3 protein. This repertoire shows approximately 37,000 distinct CDR3 sequences, 45% found once; its top ten account for less than 70%.

This receptor was taken from a pool of human donors with breast cancer or a healthy control (not recorded which). This chain joins TRBV25-1 and TRBJ1-2; D gene ambiguous. Material: CD8+ T cells. CDR3 nucleotide sequence: TGTGCCAGCAGTGGAACCGGGAGCCAGAAGAATGACTATGGCTACACCTTC. Its protein is CASSGTGSQKNDYGYTF.